These 18 T cell receptor beta chains were all obtained from the same sample, sequenced in a study of cytomegalovirus exposure and HLA in healthy donors. PCR used 60 Vbeta primers and 13 Jbeta primers. The repertoire was sequenced with immunoSEQ multiplex PCR; TCRdb's copy has only in-frame clones and lacks some. The sample lists about 160,000 clones, 65% to 90% occurring once. Sequencing was performed on PBMCs. These receptors all stem from a man in his fifties in good health and CMV-seropositive.

The chain employs TRBV7-3 and TRBJ1-3, with D unresolved. Germline values: CDR1 SGHTA, CDR2 FQGTGA. V dropped 5 bases and J dropped 0 bases, with 8 bases sitting between them. The CDR3 runs 14 residues. CDR3 coding DNA: TGTGCCAGCAGCCGCGGGATCTCTGGAAACACCATATATTTT. Translating it yields CASSRGISGNTIYF.

This clone was detected a few times. V usage is TRBV4-1 and J usage is TRBJ1-5; D not resolved. This CDR3 has 14 residues. With 2 bases removed from V and 4 bases from J, the gap between germline ends came to 9 bases. Germline CDR1 and CDR2: MGHRA and YSYEKL. The CDR3 nucleotides read TGCGCCAGCAGCCAACAACAGACAAATCAGCCCCAGCATTTT. It codes for CASSQQQTNQPQHF.

The V gene is TRBV29-1, the J gene TRBJ1-5; D unresolved. Germline V lookup: CDR1 SQVTM, CDR2 ANQGSEA. V lost 3 bases, J lost 5 bases, and 17 bases lay in between. CDR3 size: 15 residues. CDR3 in DNA: TGCAGCGTTGAGGATCCCGGGAACCCATATCAGCCCCAGCATTTT. Residues: CSVEDPGNPYQPQHF. Based on the CDR3 plus reference TRBV29-1 and TRBJ1-5, the full variable domain is SAVISQKPSRDICQRGTSLTIQCQVDSQVTMMFWYRQQPGQSLTLIATANQGSEATYESGFVIDKFPISRPNLTFSTLTVSNMSPEDSSIYLCSVEDPGNPYQPQHFGDGTRLSIL.

The chain carries TRBV6-1 and TRBJ2-1; the match to TRBD2 covers 9 bases. This CDR3 is 15 amino acids long. In germline, CDR1 is MNHNS, CDR2 SASEGT. V gave up 2 bases and J gave up 8 bases; unmatched junction bases: 7. CDR3 DNA: TGTGCCAGCAGTGAATGGGCTAGCGGGACCGATGAGCAGTTCTTC. It yields the protein CASSEWASGTDEQFF.

The chain uses TRBV28 and TRBJ1-1; D perhaps matches TRBD1 (5 bases). This CDR3 is 12 amino acids long. V shed 1 base and J shed 11 bases, with 11 bases lying between them. From germline, CDR1 is MDHEN and CDR2 SYDVKM. The CDR3 loop is CASSLLGGEAFF. The CDR3 DNA follows: TGTGCCAGCAGTTTATTGGGGGGTGAGGCTTTCTTT.

The CDR3: CASSLVRGIYNEQFF. CDR3 in DNA: TGTGCCAGCAGCTTAGTAAGGGGGATCTACAATGAGCAGTTCTTC. J is TRBJ2-1 and V is TRBV7-2; tentative D call: TRBD1 (6 bases). Germline assignment: CDR1 SGHTA and CDR2 FQGNSA. Trimming cost V 1 base and J 3 bases, with 10 bases left between them. The CDR3 consists of 15 residues.

The V and J genes are TRBV27 and TRBJ1-1; no clear D. Trimming pared 5 bases from V and 0 bases from J, leaving 10 bases between. The CDR3 is 14 amino acids. Germline V CDR1 and CDR2: MNHEY, SMNVEV (reference sequence). The CDR3 DNA is TGTGCCAGCAGTAAATTTTCGGTGAACACTGAAGCTTTCTTT. Translating it yields CASSKFSVNTEAFF.

The chain couples TRBV27 to TRBJ2-1; 9 bases match TRBD2. The ends lost 3 bases at V and 5 bases at J; junction bases unmatched: 2. This CDR3 is 14 amino acids long. Looked up from germline, CDR1 is MNHEY and CDR2 is SMNVEV (reference sequence). The CDR3 sequence: CASSLREGHNEQFF. CDR3 in DNA: TGTGCCAGCAGTTTGCGGGAGGGCCACAATGAGCAGTTCTTC.

This clone was found once. This chain uses TRBV28 with TRBJ1-3; 9 bases fit TRBD1. CDR1 MDHEN and CDR2 SYDVKM come from the germline V gene. V trimming: 1 base; J trimming: 9 bases; junction bases outside the gene matches: 7. CDR3 size: 15 residues. The CDR3 loop reads CASSLFYRGRGTIYF. CDR3 DNA sequence: TGTGCCAGCAGTTTATTTTACAGGGGGCGAGGCACCATATATTTT.

The rearrangement uses TRBV6-6 and TRBJ2-7; a weak D match, TRBD1 (6 bases). The CDR3 length is 12 residues. CDR1 is MNHNY, CDR2 SVGAGI, per germline (reference sequence). Between the trimmed V and J ends, which lost 6 bases and 0 bases, there was a span of 6 bases. The CDR3 region is CASRDSSYEQYF. The DNA for the CDR3 is TGTGCCAGCAGGGACAGCTCCTACGAGCAGTACTTC.

The chain combines TRBV5-5 with TRBJ2-1, with 9 positions matching TRBD2. This CDR3 spans 14 amino acids. The V gene's germline CDR1 is SGHKS and CDR2 YYEKEE (reference sequence). Germline trimming cut 6 bases from V and 9 bases from J; bases unmatched to any gene: 10. CDR3 in DNA: TGTGCCAGCACCCGCCGGACTAGCGTTGCTGAGCAGTTCTTC. As protein: CASTRRTSVAEQFF. Together with reference TRBV5-5 and TRBJ2-1, the CDR3 gives the full variable domain: DAGVTQSPTHLIKTRGQQVTLRCSPISGHKSVSWYQQVLGQGPQFIFQYYEKEERGRGNFPDRFSARQFPNYSSELNVNALLLGDSALYLCASTRRTSVAEQFFGPGTRLTVL.

CDR3 nucleotides: TGTGCCAGCACGGGAACTTCTGGAAACACCATATATTTT. It translates to CASTGTSGNTIYF. The chain has TRBV11-2 and TRBJ1-3; no definite D call. Germline lookup yields CDR1 SGHAT and CDR2 FQNNGV. The V gene lost 7 bases and the J gene lost 1 base, with 8 bases spanning the gap. CDR3 length equals 13 residues.

The rearrangement joins TRBV19 to TRBJ1-4; 8 positions agree with TRBD1. The CDR3 totals 14 residues. V dropped 10 bases and J dropped 8; count of bases not matched to a gene: 12. CDR1 and CDR2 from the germline V gene are LNHDA and SQIVND (reference sequence). CDR3 nucleotide sequence: TGTGCCACCTCTTCCGGGACAGGAAGGGAAAAACTGTTTTTT. Protein product: CATSSGTGREKLFF.

This chain uses TRBV14 with TRBJ2-5; 10 bases line up with TRBD1. The germline CDR1 and CDR2 sequences are SGHDN and FVKESK. V gave up 3 bases and J gave up 5 bases; unmatched junction bases: 9. CDR3 length: 16 amino acids. CDR3 protein: CASSHLTGQGIETQYF. DNA of the CDR3: TGTGCCAGCAGCCACTTGACGGGACAGGGGATCGAGACCCAGTACTTC. Full variable domain (outside the CDR3, taken from reference TRBV14 and TRBJ2-5): EAGVTQFPSHSVIEKGQTVTLRCDPISGHDNLYWYRRVMGKEIKFLLHFVKESKQDESGMPNNRFLAERTGGTYSTLKVQPAELEDSGVYFCASSHLTGQGIETQYFGPGTRLLVL.

The rearrangement joins TRBV19 to TRBJ2-6; the D gene is possibly TRBD1 (6 bases). This CDR3 spans 14 amino acids. Germline CDR1 is LNHDA and CDR2 is SQIVND (reference sequence). The V end lost 6 bases, the J end lost 9 bases, and 15 bases lay between the germline ends. CDR3 sequence reads: CASSLQGLINVLTF. The CDR3 DNA reads as TGTGCCAGTAGCCTACAGGGATTAATCAACGTCCTGACTTTC.

The chain employs TRBV28 and TRBJ1-1; TRBD1 aligns across 10 bases. The CDR3 loop spans 16 amino acids. CDR1 and CDR2 from the germline V gene are MDHEN and SYDVKM. V shed 3 bases, J shed 11 bases, and the junction held 15 bases outside the gene matches. For the CDR3, the DNA is TGTGCCAGCAGTTTTACGATGGGACAGGGGAGGGTTCGGGCTTTCTTT. This translates into CASSFTMGQGRVRAFF.

This clone was observed once. The sample has other DNA sequences that encode this CDR3 too. The rearrangement uses TRBV5-1 and TRBJ1-1; no clear D gene. V lost 5 bases and J 0 bases, leaving 11 bases between the germline ends. This CDR3 has 14 residues. Germline CDR1 reads SGHRS; CDR2 reads YFSETQ. In DNA, the CDR3 is TGCGCCAGCAGGACTGGAGGGATGAACACTGAAGCTTTCTTT. Its protein is CASRTGGMNTEAFF.

V gene TRBV7-8 combines with J gene TRBJ2-7; 7 bases map to TRBD2. Trimming removed 7 bases from V and 2 bases from J; junction bases left unmatched: 11. The germline V gene encodes CDR1 SGHVS and CDR2 FQNEAQ. The length of the CDR3 is 15 residues. CDR3 bases: TGTGCCAGCACCCATCGGGCGGGAGATACCTACGAGCAGTACTTC. This gives the protein CASTHRAGDTYEQYF.